The following is a T cell receptor beta chain sequence with its context. The sample comes from a study of blood T cells in healthy people across ages. With 1 base clipped from V and 7 bases from J, the junction kept 5 bases outside the gene matches. The CDR3 totals 14 residues. Germline-derived CDR1 and CDR2 are LGHDT and YNNKEL (reference sequence). Sample-barcoded 5' priming and a J-beta primer mix drove a second PCR of roughly 6 to 12 cycles. TCRdb re-called the 5' RACE reads through MiXCR, storing one row per CDR3 protein. The sample records 1.5 million to 2 million distinct CDR3 sequences, 49% being singletons.

The receptor was derived from a woman aged 40 to 55 in good health. The V call is TRBV3-1, the J call TRBJ2-3, with TRBD2 matching over 7 bases. Sample: blood. The CDR3 is CASSQGTSSYTQYF. CDR3 coding DNA: TGTGCCAGCAGCCAAGGGACTAGTTCATATACGCAGTATTTT.